This note documents a single TCR beta chain sequence. The target antigen is unknown. This entry is derived from a study of cytomegalovirus exposure and HLA in healthy donors. Study-level results: CMV serostatus was the only immune exposure information that was available. Analyzed later, association rates of TCRs varied across HLA loci, with DRB1 most and HLA-C fewest. The study assumed roughly uniform donor sequencing depth for presence/absence analyses.

PCR amplification relied on 60 Vbeta primers (plus 13 Jbeta primers). In the authors' workflow: Later, some 75 million unique TCR beta chains were counted in an analysis, and about 10 million of them were shared. Produced via immunoSEQ multiplex PCR; TCRdb's table is partial and in-frame only. That table is the source of V, J and clone size, and D and trimming were worked out from the DNA. Of roughly 140,000 clones detected, roughly 9.4% appear once; the ten largest clones hold about 1.7%. CDR1 is MNHNY, CDR2 SVGAGI, per germline (reference sequence). This CDR3 region has 12 residues. The V end was cut by 8 bases, the J end by 4 bases, with 11 bases between.

This clonotype was sampled from a male donor in good health and CMV-seronegative. Sample: PBMCs. The chain recombines TRBV6-6 with TRBJ1-1; the D gene is possibly TRBD1 (5 bases). CDR3 residues: CASCMGGTEAFF. CDR3 bases: TGTGCCAGCTGTATGGGGGGCACTGAAGCTTTCTTT.